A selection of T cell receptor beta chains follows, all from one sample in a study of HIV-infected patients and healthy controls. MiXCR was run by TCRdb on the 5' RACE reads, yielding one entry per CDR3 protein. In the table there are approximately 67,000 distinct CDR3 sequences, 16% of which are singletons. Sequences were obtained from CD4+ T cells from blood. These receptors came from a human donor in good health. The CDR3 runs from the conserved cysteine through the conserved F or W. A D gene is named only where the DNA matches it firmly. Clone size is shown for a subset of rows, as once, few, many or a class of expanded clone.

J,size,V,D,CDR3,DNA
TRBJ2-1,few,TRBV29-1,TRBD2,CSVVAGNYNEQFF,TGCAGCGTCGTAGCGGGGAACTACAATGAGCAGTTCTTC
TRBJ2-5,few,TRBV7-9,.,CASSLGSGFLETQYF,TGTGCCAGCAGCTTGGGTTCGGGGTTCCTGGAGACCCAGTACTTC
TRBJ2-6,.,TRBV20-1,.,CSARARLTGANVLTF,TGCAGTGCTAGAGCGAGGTTGACCGGGGCCAACGTCCTGACTTTC
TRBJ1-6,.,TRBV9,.,CASSRVDSSLHF,TGTGCCAGCAGCCGCGTGGACAGTTCGCTCCACTTT
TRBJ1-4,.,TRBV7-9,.,CASSLSGNEKLFF,TGTGCCAGCAGCTTATCCGGGAATGAAAAACTGTTTTTT
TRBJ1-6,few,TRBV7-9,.,CASSSRGSGSPLHF,TGTGCCAGCAGCTCAAGGGGCTCTGGTTCACCCCTCCACTTT
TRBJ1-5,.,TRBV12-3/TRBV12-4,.,CASTKGGANGQPQHF,TGTGCCAGCACTAAAGGGGGGGCTAACGGTCAGCCCCAGCATTTT
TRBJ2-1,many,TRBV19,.,CASTRIGSSYNEQFF,TGTGCCAGTACCAGAATTGGGAGTTCCTACAATGAGCAGTTCTTC
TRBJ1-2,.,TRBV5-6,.,CASSPLRGRHTGYGYTF,TGTGCCAGCAGCCCGCTCCGCGGACGTCACACCGGGTATGGCTACACCTTC
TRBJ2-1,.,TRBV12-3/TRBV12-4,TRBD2,CASRTSGASSYNEQFF,TGTGCCAGCAGAACTAGCGGGGCGAGCTCCTACAATGAGCAGTTCTTC
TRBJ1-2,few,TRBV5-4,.,CASTGGRGYTF,TGTGCCAGCACCGGGGGCCGAGGCTACACCTTC
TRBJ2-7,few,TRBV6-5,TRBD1,CASSADRAYEQYF,TGTGCCAGCAGTGCGGACAGGGCCTACGAGCAGTACTTC
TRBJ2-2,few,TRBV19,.,CASSIGWDTTNTGELFF,TGTGCCAGTAGTATCGGTTGGGACACTACGAACACCGGGGAGCTGTTTTTT
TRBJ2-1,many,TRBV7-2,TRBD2,CASGGASGYNEQFF,TGTGCCAGCGGCGGGGCTAGCGGTTACAATGAGCAGTTCTTC
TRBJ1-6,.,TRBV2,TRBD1,CASRPRDRANSPLHF,TGTGCCAGCAGACCCCGGGACAGGGCAAATTCACCCCTCCACTTT
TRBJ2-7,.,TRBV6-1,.,CASTPSGGVHEQYF,TGTGCCAGCACCCCCAGCGGCGGGGTCCACGAGCAGTACTTC
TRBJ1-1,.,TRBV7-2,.,CASGGQLNTEAFF,TGTGCCAGCGGGGGGCAGCTGAACACTGAAGCTTTCTTT
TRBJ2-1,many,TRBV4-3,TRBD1,CASSRQGPVWGEQFF,TGCGCCAGCAGTCGACAGGGGCCGGTTTGGGGTGAGCAGTTCTTC
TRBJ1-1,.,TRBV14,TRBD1,CASKSGKGQGWNTEAFF,TGTGCCAGCAAAAGTGGAAAGGGACAGGGTTGGAACACTGAAGCTTTCTTT
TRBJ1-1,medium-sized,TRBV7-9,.,CASSRYGKDTEAFF,TGTGCCAGCAGCCGTTACGGAAAAGACACTGAAGCTTTCTTT
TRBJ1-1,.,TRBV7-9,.,CASSAGTLTEAFF,TGTGCCAGCAGCGCCGGGACCCTCACTGAAGCTTTCTTT
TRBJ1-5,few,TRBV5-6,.,CASSTLGGSLNQPQHF,TGTGCCAGCAGCACTCTTGGGGGGAGTTTAAATCAGCCCCAGCATTTT
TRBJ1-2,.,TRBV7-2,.,CASGVRGYYGYTF,TGTGCCAGCGGGGTCAGGGGATACTATGGCTACACCTTC
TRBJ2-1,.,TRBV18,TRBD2,CASSPVRQRGTDNEQFF,TGTGCCAGCTCACCAGTAAGACAGCGGGGAACCGACAATGAGCAGTTCTTC
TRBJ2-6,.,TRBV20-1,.,CSARALTVPSGANVLTF,TGCAGTGCTAGAGCTTTGACGGTACCCTCTGGGGCCAACGTCCTGACTTTC
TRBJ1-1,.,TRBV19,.,CASRRPPGTEAFF,TGTGCCAGTAGGAGACCGCCGGGTACTGAAGCTTTCTTT
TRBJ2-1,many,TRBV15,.,CATSRRGVVTSSYNEQFF,TGTGCCACCAGCAGAAGGGGGGTTGTCACGAGCTCCTACAATGAGCAGTTCTTC
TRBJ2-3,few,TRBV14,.,CASSQGVTLTTDTQYF,TGTGCCAGCAGCCAAGGGGTAACCTTGACGACAGATACGCAGTATTTT
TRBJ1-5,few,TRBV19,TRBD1,CASSGQGDQPQHF,TGTGCCAGTAGCGGACAGGGGGATCAGCCCCAGCATTTT